One sample yielded the 2 T cell receptor beta chains listed below, sequenced in a study of post-analysis software for immune sequencing data. Regarding the study as a whole: TRBV5-6, TRBV5-1 and TRBV20-1 were among roughly 5 TRBV segments more frequent in patients than controls.

Unique molecular identifiers tagged the TCR beta cDNA libraries. Using its own MiXCR run on the PCR reads, TCRdb lists one record per CDR3 protein. This sample yields hundreds of thousands of distinct CDR3 sequences, of which roughly 45% are seen a single time; 12% belongs to the top ten. Antigens of these TCRs are unknown. Input material: blood. These TCRs come from a girl between 5 and 17 years old with multiple sclerosis.

This clonotype came up a few times. V is TRBV20-1 and J is TRBJ2-1; no firm D call. This CDR3 comprises 15 residues. Trimming cost V 4 bases and J 2 bases, with 15 bases left between them. From germline, CDR1 is DFQATT and CDR2 SNEGSKA (reference sequence). The CDR3 nucleotides are TGCAGTGCTACCCCTCTGATAGAAACCTACAATGAGCAGTTCTTC. Translated, it gives CSATPLIETYNEQFF.

The rearrangement links TRBV5-1 to TRBJ2-7; 11 positions agree with TRBD2. The CDR3 is 16 amino acids. Germline assignment: CDR1 SGHRS and CDR2 YFSETQ. The ends lost 4 bases at V and 2 bases at J; junction bases unmatched: 8. The CDR3 sequence: CASSVRGLAVPYEQYF. The DNA for the CDR3 is TGCGCCAGCAGCGTGAGGGGACTAGCGGTCCCCTACGAGCAGTACTTC. The whole variable domain, remainder taken from reference TRBV5-1 and TRBJ2-7, is KAGVTQTPRYLIKTRGQQVTLSCSPISGHRSVSWYQQTPGQGLQFLFEYFSETQRNKGNFPGRFSGRQFSNSRSEMNVSTLELGDSALYLCASSVRGLAVPYEQYFGPGTRLTVT.